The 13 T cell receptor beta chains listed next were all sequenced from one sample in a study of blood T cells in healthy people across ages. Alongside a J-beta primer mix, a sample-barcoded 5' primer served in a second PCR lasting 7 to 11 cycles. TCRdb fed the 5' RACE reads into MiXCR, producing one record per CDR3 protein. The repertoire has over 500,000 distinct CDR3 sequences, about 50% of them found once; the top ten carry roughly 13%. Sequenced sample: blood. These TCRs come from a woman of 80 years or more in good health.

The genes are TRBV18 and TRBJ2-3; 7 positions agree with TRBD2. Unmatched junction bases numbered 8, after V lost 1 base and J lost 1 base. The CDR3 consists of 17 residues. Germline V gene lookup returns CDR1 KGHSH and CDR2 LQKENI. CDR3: CASSPLGGSLGTDTQYF. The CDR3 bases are TGTGCCAGCTCACCACTCGGCGGGAGTTTGGGCACAGATACGCAGTATTTT.

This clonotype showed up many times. CDR3 residues: CASLVYEQYF. In DNA, the CDR3 is TGTGCCAGCTTGGTCTACGAGCAGTACTTC. The chain has TRBV21-1 and TRBJ2-7. TRBV21-1 is described as a pseudogene. The CDR3 has 10 residues.

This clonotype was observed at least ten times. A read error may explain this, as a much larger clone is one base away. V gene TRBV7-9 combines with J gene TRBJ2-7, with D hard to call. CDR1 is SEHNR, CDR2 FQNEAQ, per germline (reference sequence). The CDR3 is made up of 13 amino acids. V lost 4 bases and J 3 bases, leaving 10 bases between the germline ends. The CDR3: CASSCGMNYEQYF. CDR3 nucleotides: TGTGCCAGCAGCTGTGGGATGAACTACGAGCAGTACTTC.

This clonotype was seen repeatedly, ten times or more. Here the CDR3 reads CASSLDRHDGEQFF. The DNA of the CDR3 is TGCGCCAGCAGCTTGGACAGGCACGACGGTGAGCAGTTCTTC. The J gene is TRBJ2-1, the V gene TRBV5-1, with D tentatively TRBD1 (5 bases). The V gene's germline CDR1 is SGHRS and CDR2 YFSETQ. V was shortened by 0 bases and J by 9 bases, with 13 bases between the two germline ends. CDR3 length: 14 residues.

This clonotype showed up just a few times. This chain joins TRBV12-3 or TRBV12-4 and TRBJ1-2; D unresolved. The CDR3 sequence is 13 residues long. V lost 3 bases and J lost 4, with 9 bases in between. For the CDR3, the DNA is TGTGCCAGCAGTTTCAGGACGTCCTATGGCTACACCTTC. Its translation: CASSFRTSYGYTF.

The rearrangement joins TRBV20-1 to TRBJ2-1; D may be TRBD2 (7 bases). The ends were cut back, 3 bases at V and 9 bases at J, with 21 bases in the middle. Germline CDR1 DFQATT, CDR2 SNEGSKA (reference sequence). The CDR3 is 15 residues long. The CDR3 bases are TGCAGTGCTAGCGCTGGGGGGGGCACTTTGGGTGAGCAGTTCTTC. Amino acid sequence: CSASAGGGTLGEQFF.

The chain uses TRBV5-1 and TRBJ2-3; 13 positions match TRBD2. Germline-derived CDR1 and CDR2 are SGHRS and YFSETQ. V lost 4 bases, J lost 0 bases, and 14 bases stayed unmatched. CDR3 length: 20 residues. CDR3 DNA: TGCGCCAGCAGCCCGCTGACTAGCGGGGGGCTCTATACTAGCACAGATACGCAGTATTTT. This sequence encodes CASSPLTSGGLYTSTDTQYF. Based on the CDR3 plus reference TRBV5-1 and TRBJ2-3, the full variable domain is KAGVTQTPRYLIKTRGQQVTLSCSPISGHRSVSWYQQTPGQGLQFLFEYFSETQRNKGNFPGRFSGRQFSNSRSEMNVSTLELGDSALYLCASSPLTSGGLYTSTDTQYFGPGTRLTVL.

The CDR3 sequence is CASSFSGTRTQETQYF. CDR3 nucleotide sequence: TGTGCCAGCAGCTTCTCCGGGACACGAACCCAAGAGACCCAGTACTTC. This chain connects TRBV7-9 to TRBJ2-5, with D maybe TRBD1 (6 bases). V was clipped by 3 bases and J by 1 base, with 15 bases between them. The CDR3 spans 16 residues. CDR1 SEHNR and CDR2 FQNEAQ come from the germline V gene (reference sequence).

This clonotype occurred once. As DNA, the CDR3 is TGTGCCAGCACCCGACTAGCGAAAGAGACCCAGTACTTC. This codes for CASTRLAKETQYF. The rearrangement uses TRBV28 and TRBJ2-5; TRBD2 matches at 8 bases. Trimming took 7 bases from V and 3 from J; bases not matched to a gene: 4. Germline V gives CDR1 MDHEN, CDR2 SYDVKM. This CDR3 has 13 residues.

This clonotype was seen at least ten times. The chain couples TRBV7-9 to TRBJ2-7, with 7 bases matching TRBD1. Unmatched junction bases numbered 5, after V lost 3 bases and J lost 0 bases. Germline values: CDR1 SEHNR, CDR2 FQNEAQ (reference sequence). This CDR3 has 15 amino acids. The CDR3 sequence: CASSFITGASYEQYF. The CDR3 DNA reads TGTGCCAGCAGCTTTATTACAGGGGCCTCCTACGAGCAGTACTTC.

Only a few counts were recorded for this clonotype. The CDR3 DNA follows: TGTGCCAGCAGTTTCGATCAGCGATTAAAGTTCTTC. This sequence encodes CASSFDQRLKFF. The V call is TRBV12-3 or TRBV12-4, the J call TRBJ2-1; D gene uncertain. Trimming cost V 3 bases and J 14 bases, with 14 bases left between them. This CDR3 is 12 amino acids long.

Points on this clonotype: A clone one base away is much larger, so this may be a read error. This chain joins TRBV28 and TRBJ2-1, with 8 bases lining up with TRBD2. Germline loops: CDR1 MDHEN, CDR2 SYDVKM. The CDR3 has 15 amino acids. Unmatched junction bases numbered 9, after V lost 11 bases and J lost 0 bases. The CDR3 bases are TGTGCCGGGGGCGGCGGGGGGAGCTCCTACAATGAGCAGTTCTTC. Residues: CAGGGGGSSYNEQFF.

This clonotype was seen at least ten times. The CDR3 DNA is TGCGCCAGCAGTCCTAGCGGCAGTCGGGAGACCCAGTACTTC. Translated, it gives CASSPSGSRETQYF. The gene calls are TRBV10-1 and TRBJ2-5, with 7 nucleotides matching TRBD2. This CDR3 has 14 amino acids. The V segment lost 5 bases and the J segment 5 bases; nucleotides outside the gene matches: 8. Germline assignment: CDR1 WNHNN and CDR2 SYGVQD (reference sequence).